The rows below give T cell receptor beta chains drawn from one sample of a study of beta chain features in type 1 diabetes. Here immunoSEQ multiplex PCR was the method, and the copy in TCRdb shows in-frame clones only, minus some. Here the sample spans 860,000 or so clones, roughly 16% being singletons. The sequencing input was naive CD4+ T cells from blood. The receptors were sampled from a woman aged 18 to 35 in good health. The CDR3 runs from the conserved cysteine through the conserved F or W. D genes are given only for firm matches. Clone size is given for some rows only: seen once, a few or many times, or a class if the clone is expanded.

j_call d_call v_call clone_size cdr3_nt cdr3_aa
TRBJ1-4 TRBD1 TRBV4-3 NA TGCGCCAGCAGCCAACTCGGACAGGCCGTACCTAATGAAAAACTGTTTTTT CASSQLGQAVPNEKLFF
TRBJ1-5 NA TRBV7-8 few TGTGCCAGCAGCCCCGATTCGGGGTATCAGCCCCAGCATTTT CASSPDSGYQPQHF
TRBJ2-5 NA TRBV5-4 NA TGTGCCAGCAGCCCCTCGAGGGGTACTGAAGAGACCCAGTACTTC CASSPSRGTEETQYF
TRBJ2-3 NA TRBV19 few TGTGCCAGTAGTATGGAGAGGAACACAGATACGCAGTATTTT CASSMERNTDTQYF
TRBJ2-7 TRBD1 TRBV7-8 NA TGTGCCAGCAGTCGACAGGGGATCAACGAGCAGTACTTC CASSRQGINEQYF
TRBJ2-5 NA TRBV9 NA TGTGCCAGCAGCGTAGCTGTGTACCCTTCTGACCAGTACTTC CASSVAVYPSDQYF
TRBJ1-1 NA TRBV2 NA TGTGCCAGCCGAGACCAGAGGGTCGCAGATGAAGCTTTCTTT CASRDQRVADEAFF
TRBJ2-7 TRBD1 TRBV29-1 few TGCAGCGTAGGGAAATTCACAGGGGAAAAGGGCGAGCAGTACTTC CSVGKFTGEKGEQYF
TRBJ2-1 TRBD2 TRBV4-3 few TGCGCCAGCAGCCAAAGGGCCCTAGCGGGAGAGGCGCGGGTACACGAGCAGTTCTTC CASSQRALAGEARVHEQFF
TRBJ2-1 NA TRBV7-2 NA TGTGCCAGCAGCTTGGGACGGGGCTCCTACAATGAGCAGTTCTTC CASSLGRGSYNEQFF
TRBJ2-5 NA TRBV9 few TGTGCCAGCAGCTACGGGAGGACAGGGAGAGGAGAGACCCAGTACTTC CASSYGRTGRGETQYF
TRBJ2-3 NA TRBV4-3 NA TGCGCCAGCAGCCAACGACCGGGGAACACAGATACGCAGTATTTT CASSQRPGNTDTQYF
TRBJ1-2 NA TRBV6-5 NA TGTGCCAGCAGTTCTCCAGGCAGGGCTAACTATGGCTACACCTTC CASSSPGRANYGYTF
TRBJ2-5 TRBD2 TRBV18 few TGTGCCAGCTCACCAACACTAGCGGGAGAACAGACCCAGTACTTC CASSPTLAGEQTQYF
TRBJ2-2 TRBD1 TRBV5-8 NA TGTGCCAGCAGCTTACAGGGGGCGTTCAGCGGGGAGCTGTTTTTT CASSLQGAFSGELFF
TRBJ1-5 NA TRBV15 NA TGTGCCACCAGCAGCAGGTCTTATCAGCCCCAGCATTTT CATSSRSYQPQHF
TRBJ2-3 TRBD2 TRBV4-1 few TGCGCCAGCAGCCGAGAGCGGGAGGGCCCCGATACGCAGTATTTT CASSREREGPDTQYF
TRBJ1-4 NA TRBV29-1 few TGCAGCGTTGTGGGTCTTAATGAAAAACTGTTTTTT CSVVGLNEKLFF
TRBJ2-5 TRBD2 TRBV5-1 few TGCGCCAGCAGTCCTGCGGGAGACCAAGAGACCCAGTACTTC CASSPAGDQETQYF
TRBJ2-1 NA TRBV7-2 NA TGTGCCAGCAGCACGGGCCGTTACAATGAGCAGTTCTTC CASSTGRYNEQFF
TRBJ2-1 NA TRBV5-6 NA TGTGCCAGCAGCTTGGCGGGTGAGCAGTTCTTC CASSLAGEQFF
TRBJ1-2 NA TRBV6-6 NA TGTGCCAGCAGTTACTCCAGAAACTATGGCTACACCTTC CASSYSRNYGYTF
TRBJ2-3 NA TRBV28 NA TGTGCCAGCAGTTTAAGGGGCACCACAGATACGCAGTATTTT CASSLRGTTDTQYF
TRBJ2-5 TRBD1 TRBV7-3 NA TGTGCCAGCAGCCCACAGGGGGTAGGGACCCAGTACTTC CASSPQGVGTQYF
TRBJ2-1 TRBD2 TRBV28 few TGTGCCAGCGGACTAGCGGGAGGGGGCTCCTACAATGAGCAGTTCTTC CASGLAGGGSYNEQFF
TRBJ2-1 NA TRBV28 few TGTGCCAGCAGTCCTCCGGGACTTCTCTACAATGAGCAGTTCTTC CASSPPGLLYNEQFF
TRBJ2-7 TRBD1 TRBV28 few TGTGCCAGCGGACAGGGGGCCCCATCCGAGCAGTACTTC CASGQGAPSEQYF
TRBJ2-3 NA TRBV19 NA TGTGCCAGTAGTATTGGTAGTGGAGATACGCAGTATTTT CASSIGSGDTQYF
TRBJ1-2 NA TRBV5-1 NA TGCGCCAGCAGCTTGGGCAGTCGCCGGGTTAACTATGGCTACACCTTC CASSLGSRRVNYGYTF
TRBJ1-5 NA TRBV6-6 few TGTGCCAGCAGTTACGAGGGTTTTCAGCCCCAGCATTTT CASSYEGFQPQHF
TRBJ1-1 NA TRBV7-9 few TGTGCCAGCAGTAAGGGGTTGGCGGGCACTGAAGCTTTCTTT CASSKGLAGTEAFF
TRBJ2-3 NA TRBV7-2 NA TGTGCCAGCAGCTTAGCAGGGGCGGGAGATACGCAGTATTTT CASSLAGAGDTQYF
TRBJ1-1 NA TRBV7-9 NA TGTGCCAGCAGCACTCACAGGACCGGAGGGCTGAACACTGAAGCTTTCTTT CASSTHRTGGLNTEAFF
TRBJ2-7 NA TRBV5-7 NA TGTGCCAGCAGCTTGGGGAACGAGCAGTACTTC CASSLGNEQYF
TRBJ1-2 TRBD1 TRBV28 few TGTGCCAGCAGTTCGGGACAGGGCCATGGCTACACCTTC CASSSGQGHGYTF
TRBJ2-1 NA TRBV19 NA TGTGCCAGTAGTATTTATTCGGGAGTAGTCAATGAGCAGTTCTTC CASSIYSGVVNEQFF
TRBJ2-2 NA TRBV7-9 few TGTGCCAGCAGCTGGGGACGGATGGGCACCGGGGAGCTGTTTTTT CASSWGRMGTGELFF
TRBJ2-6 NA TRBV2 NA TGTGCCAGCAGCTTCAGGCCTGGGGCCAACGTCCTGACTTTC CASSFRPGANVLTF
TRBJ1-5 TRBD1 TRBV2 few TGTGCCAGCAGGATCACAGGGGGTGGCAATCAGCCCCAGCATTTT CASRITGGGNQPQHF
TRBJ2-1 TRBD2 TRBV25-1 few TGTGCCAGCAGTACCCGACTAGCGGGAGTTAATGAGCAGTTCTTC CASSTRLAGVNEQFF
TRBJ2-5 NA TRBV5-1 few TGCGCCAGCAGCTTAAGGGGGTACCAAGAGACCCAGTACTTC CASSLRGYQETQYF
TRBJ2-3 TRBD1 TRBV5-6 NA TGTGCCAGCAGCTTGGGGACAGGAGGTACGCAGTATTTT CASSLGTGGTQYF
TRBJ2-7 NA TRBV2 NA TGTGCCAGCTCGAGAGACTCCTACGAGCAGTACTTC CASSRDSYEQYF
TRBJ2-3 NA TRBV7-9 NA TGTGCCAGCAGCTTAGGAGGAAAGAGGACAGATACGCAGTATTTT CASSLGGKRTDTQYF
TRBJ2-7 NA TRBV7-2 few TGTGCCAGCAGCTCCCTTCCGGGACCTTCCTACGAGCAGTACTTC CASSSLPGPSYEQYF
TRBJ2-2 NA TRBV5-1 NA TGCGCCAGCAAAGTGGGAGGGAACACCGGGGAGCTGTTTTTT CASKVGGNTGELFF
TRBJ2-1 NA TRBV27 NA TGTGCCAGCAGTTTATCAGGGGGTCGTGATGAGCAGTTCTTC CASSLSGGRDEQFF
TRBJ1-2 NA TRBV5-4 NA TGTGCCAGCAGCCGGGACGAACTCTATGGCTACACCTTC CASSRDELYGYTF
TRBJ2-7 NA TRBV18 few TGTGCCAGCTCACCACCCGGGGAATACGAGCAGTACTTC CASSPPGEYEQYF
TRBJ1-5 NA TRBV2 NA TGTGCCAGCAGTGTTTGGCAGGGGATTATTCAGCCCCAGCATTTT CASSVWQGIIQPQHF
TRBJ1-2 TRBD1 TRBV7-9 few TGTGCCAGCAGCGCAGCGCAGGGGGTGTATGGCTACACCTTC CASSAAQGVYGYTF
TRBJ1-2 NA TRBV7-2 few TGTGCCAGCAGCACCTTTGGTCGGGTTGTAAACTATGGCTACACCTTC CASSTFGRVVNYGYTF
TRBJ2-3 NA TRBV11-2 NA TGTGCCAGCAGCTTAGAAGTGCTATCCCGGCGTCGCGCAGATACGCAGTATTTT CASSLEVLSRRRADTQYF
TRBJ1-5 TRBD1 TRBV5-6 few TGTGCCAGCAGCTCAAACTCAGGGGGCATGTCCGATCAGCCCCAGCATTTT CASSSNSGGMSDQPQHF
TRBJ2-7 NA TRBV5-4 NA TGTGCCAGCAGCTACGACCCATTGACTGAGCAGTACTTC CASSYDPLTEQYF